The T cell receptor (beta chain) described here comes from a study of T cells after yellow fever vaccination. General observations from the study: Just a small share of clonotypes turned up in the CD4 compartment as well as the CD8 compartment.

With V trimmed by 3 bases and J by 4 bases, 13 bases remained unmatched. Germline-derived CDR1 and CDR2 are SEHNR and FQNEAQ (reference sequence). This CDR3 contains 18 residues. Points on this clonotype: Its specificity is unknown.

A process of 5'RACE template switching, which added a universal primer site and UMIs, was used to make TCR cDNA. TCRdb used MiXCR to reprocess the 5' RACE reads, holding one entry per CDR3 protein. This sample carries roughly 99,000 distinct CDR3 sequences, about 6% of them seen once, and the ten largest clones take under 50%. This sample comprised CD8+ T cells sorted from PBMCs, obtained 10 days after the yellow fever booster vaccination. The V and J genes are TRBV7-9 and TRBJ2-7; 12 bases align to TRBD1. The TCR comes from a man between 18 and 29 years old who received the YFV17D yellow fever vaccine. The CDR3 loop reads CASSFATGTGGGGYEQYF. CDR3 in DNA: TGTGCCAGCAGCTTTGCGACCGGGACAGGGGGCGGTGGGTACGAGCAGTACTTC.